This record looks at one T cell receptor (beta chain) sequence and its context. CDR1 and CDR2 (germline): WNHNN, SYGVQD (reference sequence). The CDR3 is made up of 12 amino acids. Trimming removed 4 bases at V and 15 bases at J, with 16 bases between. One entry per CDR3 protein results from TCRdb running MiXCR on the 5' RACE reads. The sample consists of hundreds of thousands of distinct CDR3 sequences, roughly an eighth of them appearing once. This record belongs to a study of identical twins. The same data also went into a second study, on yellow fever vaccine responses in identical twins.

Sequenced sample: PBMCs. The rearrangement uses TRBV10-1 and TRBJ2-1; D might be TRBD1 (5 bases). The receptor's source is a woman aged 18 to 35 in good health. CDR3 sequence: CASSAPQEKLFF. CDR3 in DNA: TGCGCCAGCAGTGCACCACAGGAAAAATTGTTCTTC.